This T cell receptor (beta chain) was sequenced in a study of T cell repertoires in cytomegalovirus infection. Study results and limitations: It was HLA-C-restricted CMV-specific TCR beta clonotypes that dominated the response ex vivo.

V lost 3 bases to trimming and J lost 4 bases, with 16 bases between them. CDR1 and CDR2 (germline): SGHTA, FQGNSA. This CDR3 comprises 15 residues. This clonotype was detected ten times or more. Antigen unknown. In TCRdb, the reads were re-called with MiXCR into one record per CDR3 protein. The profile shows 130,000 or so distinct CDR3 sequences, 5.5% to 8% of them singletons. The chain recombines TRBV7-2 with TRBJ2-7; D may be TRBD2 (5 bases). The sample comprised PBMCs. The clonotype was recovered from a human donor in good health (CMV status not recorded). Some clones in this sample may be carry-over from other donors' samples. Here the CDR3 reads CASSFQIGGTYEQYF. The CDR3 region has the DNA TGTGCCAGCAGCTTCCAAATCGGAGGAACGTACGAGCAGTACTTC.